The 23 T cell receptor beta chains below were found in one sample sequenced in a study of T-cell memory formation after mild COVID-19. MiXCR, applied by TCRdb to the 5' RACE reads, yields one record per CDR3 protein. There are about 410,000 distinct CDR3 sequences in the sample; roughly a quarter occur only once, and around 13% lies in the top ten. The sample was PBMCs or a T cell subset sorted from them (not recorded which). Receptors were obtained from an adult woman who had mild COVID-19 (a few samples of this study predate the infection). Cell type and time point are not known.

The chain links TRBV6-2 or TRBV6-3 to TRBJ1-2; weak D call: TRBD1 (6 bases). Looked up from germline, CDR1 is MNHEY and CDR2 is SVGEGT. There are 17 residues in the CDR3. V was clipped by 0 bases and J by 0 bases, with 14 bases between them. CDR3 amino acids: CASSYSDYRASNYGYTF. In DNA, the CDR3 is TGTGCCAGCAGTTACTCTGATTACAGGGCTTCTAACTATGGCTACACCTTC.

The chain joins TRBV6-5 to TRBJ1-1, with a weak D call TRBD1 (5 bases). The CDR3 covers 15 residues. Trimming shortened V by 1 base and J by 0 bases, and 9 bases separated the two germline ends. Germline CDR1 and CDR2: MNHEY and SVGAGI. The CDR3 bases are TGTGCCAGCAGTTACTTGGGGGGTATGAACACTGAAGCTTTCTTT. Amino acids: CASSYLGGMNTEAFF.

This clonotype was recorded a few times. The CDR3 DNA reads as TGTGCCAGCAGCCCCAGGAACAATGAGCAGTTCTTC. Its protein is CASSPRNNEQFF. V usage is TRBV12-3 or TRBV12-4 and J usage is TRBJ2-1; the D is unclear. V gave up 6 bases and J gave up 5 bases, with 8 bases separating them. The CDR3 length is 12 residues.

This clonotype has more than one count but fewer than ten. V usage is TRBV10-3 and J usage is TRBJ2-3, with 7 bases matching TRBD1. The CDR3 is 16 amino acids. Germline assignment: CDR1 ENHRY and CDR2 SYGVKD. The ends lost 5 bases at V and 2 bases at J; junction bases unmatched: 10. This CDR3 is CAISQGQGTVTDTQYF. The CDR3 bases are TGTGCCATCAGTCAAGGCCAGGGGACAGTCACAGATACGCAGTATTTT.

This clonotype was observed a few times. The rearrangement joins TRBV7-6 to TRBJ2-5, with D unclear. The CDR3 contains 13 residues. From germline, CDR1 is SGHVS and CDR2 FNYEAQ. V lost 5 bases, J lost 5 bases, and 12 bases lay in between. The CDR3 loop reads CASSRLIRETQYF. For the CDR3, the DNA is TGTGCCAGCAGCCGCTTGATCCGGGAGACCCAGTACTTC.

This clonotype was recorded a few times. CDR3 loop: CASSPLTSGGAGSSYNEQFF. The CDR3 nucleotides read TGTGCCAGCTCACCCCTAACTAGCGGGGGGGCCGGTTCGTCCTACAATGAGCAGTTCTTC. The V and J genes are TRBV18 and TRBJ2-1, with 13 bases aligning to TRBD2. Trimming removed 3 bases from V and 1 base from J; junction bases left unmatched: 12. CDR3 length: 20 residues. From germline, CDR1 is KGHSH and CDR2 LQKENI.

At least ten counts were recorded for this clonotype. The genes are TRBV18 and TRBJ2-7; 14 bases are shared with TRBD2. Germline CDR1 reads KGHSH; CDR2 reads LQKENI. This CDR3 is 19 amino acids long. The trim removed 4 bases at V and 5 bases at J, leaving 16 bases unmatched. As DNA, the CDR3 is TGTGCCAGCTCACTGAACTCCGGGACTAGCGGGAGAAACGCTAACGAGCAGTACTTC. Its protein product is CASSLNSGTSGRNANEQYF.

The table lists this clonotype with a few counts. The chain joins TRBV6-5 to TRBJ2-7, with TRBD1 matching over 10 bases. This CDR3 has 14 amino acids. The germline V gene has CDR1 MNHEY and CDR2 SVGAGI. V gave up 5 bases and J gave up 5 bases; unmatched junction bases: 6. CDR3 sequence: CASSPDRGTDEQYF. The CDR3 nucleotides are TGTGCCAGCAGTCCGGACAGGGGGACAGACGAGCAGTACTTC.

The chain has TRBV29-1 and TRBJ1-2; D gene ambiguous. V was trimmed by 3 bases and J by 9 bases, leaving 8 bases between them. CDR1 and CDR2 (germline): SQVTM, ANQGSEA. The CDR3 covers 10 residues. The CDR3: CSVDDGSYTF. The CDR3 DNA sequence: TGCAGCGTTGATGACGGCAGCTACACCTTC.

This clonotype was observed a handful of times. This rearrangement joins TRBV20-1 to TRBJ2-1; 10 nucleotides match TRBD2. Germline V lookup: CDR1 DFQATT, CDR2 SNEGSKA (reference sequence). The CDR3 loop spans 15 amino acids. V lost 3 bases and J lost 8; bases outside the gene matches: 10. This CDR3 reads CSARRTSGENDEQFF. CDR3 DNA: TGCAGTGCTAGGAGGACTAGCGGCGAGAATGATGAGCAGTTCTTC.

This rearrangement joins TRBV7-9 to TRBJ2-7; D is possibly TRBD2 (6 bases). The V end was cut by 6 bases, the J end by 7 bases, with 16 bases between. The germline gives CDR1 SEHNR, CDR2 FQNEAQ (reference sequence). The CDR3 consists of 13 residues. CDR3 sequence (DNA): TGTGCCAGCAGTGGGGGACCCGCGGGGGAGCAGTACTTC. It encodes CASSGGPAGEQYF.

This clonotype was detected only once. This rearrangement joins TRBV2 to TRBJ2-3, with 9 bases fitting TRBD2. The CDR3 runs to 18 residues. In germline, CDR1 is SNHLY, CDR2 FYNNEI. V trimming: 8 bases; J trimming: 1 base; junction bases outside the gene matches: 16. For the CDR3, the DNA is TGTGCCAGCCTCGGTATAGCGGGAGTAGGAGAACGCACAGATACGCAGTATTTT. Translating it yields CASLGIAGVGERTDTQYF.

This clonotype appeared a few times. This CDR3 reads CASSEHRDSLRPEQYF. In nucleotides, the CDR3 is TGTGCCAGCAGTGAACACCGGGACAGCCTTCGGCCCGAGCAGTACTTC. This chain joins TRBV6-1 and TRBJ2-7; TRBD1 agrees at 7 bases. The CDR3 extends over 16 amino acids. Germline CDR1 is MNHNS and CDR2 is SASEGT. V shed 2 bases, J shed 6 bases, and the junction held 13 bases outside the gene matches.

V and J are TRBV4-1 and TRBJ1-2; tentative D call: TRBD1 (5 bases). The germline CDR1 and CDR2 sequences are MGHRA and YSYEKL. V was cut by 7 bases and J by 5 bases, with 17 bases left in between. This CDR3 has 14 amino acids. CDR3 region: CASTGTFSGYGYTF. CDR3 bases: TGCGCCAGCACCGGGACGTTCTCTGGTTATGGCTACACCTTC.

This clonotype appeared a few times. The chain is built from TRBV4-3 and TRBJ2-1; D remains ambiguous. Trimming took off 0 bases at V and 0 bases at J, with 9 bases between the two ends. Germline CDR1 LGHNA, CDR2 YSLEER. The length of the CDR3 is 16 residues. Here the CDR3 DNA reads TGCGCCAGCAGCCAAGAATCGCGGAACTCCTACAATGAGCAGTTCTTC. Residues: CASSQESRNSYNEQFF.

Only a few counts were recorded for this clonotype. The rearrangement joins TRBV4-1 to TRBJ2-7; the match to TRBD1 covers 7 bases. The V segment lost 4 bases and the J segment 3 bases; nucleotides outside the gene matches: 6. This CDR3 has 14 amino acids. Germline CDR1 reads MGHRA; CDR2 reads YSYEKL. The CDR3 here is CASSPLGGIYEQYF. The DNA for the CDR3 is TGCGCCAGCAGCCCCCTAGGGGGCATCTACGAGCAGTACTTC.

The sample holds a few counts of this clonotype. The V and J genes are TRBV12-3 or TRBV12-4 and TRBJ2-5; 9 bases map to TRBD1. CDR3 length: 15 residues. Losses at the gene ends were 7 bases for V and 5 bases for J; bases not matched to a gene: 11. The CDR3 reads CASTWDRVGRETQYF. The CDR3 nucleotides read TGTGCCAGCACCTGGGACAGGGTCGGCAGGGAGACCCAGTACTTC.

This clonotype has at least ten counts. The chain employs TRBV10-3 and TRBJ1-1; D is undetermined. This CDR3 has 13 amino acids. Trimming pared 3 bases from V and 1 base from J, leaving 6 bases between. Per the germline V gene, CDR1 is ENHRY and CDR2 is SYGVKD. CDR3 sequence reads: CAISELANTEAFF. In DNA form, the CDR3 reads TGTGCCATCAGTGAACTCGCGAACACTGAAGCTTTCTTT.

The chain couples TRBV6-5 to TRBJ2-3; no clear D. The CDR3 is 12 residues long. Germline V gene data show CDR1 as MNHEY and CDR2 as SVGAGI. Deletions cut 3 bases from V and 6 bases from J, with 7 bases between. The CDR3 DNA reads TGTGCCAGCAGTTATCCTGGGGATACGCAGTATTTT. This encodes CASSYPGDTQYF.

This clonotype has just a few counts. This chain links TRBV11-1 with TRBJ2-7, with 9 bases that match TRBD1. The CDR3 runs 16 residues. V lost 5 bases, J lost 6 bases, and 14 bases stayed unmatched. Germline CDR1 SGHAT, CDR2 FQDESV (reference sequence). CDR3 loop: CASSPRTGTGYSEQYF. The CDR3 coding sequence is TGTGCCAGCAGCCCAAGGACGGGGACAGGGTATTCCGAGCAGTACTTC.

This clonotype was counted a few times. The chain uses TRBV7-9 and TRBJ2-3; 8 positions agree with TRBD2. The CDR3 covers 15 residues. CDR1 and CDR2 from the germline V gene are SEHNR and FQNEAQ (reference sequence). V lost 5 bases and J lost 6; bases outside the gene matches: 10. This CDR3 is CASSLAGTRFDTQYF. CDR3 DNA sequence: TGTGCCAGCAGCCTCGCCGGGACTAGGTTCGATACGCAGTATTTT.

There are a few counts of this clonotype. CDR3 DNA sequence: TGTGCCAGCAGTAACAGGGCATCTGGGGCCAACGTCCTGACTTTC. Translation gives CASSNRASGANVLTF. The V call is TRBV28, the J call TRBJ2-6, with D perhaps TRBD1 (6 bases). Per germline, CDR1 MDHEN and CDR2 SYDVKM. There are 15 residues in the CDR3. Trimming took off 5 bases at V and 1 base at J, with 9 bases between the two ends.

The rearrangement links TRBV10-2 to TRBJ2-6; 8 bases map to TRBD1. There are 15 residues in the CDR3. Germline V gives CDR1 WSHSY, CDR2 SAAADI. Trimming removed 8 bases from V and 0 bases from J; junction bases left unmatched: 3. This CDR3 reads CASGDRPSGANVLTF. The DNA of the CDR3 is TGCGCCAGCGGGGACAGGCCCTCTGGGGCCAACGTCCTGACTTTC.